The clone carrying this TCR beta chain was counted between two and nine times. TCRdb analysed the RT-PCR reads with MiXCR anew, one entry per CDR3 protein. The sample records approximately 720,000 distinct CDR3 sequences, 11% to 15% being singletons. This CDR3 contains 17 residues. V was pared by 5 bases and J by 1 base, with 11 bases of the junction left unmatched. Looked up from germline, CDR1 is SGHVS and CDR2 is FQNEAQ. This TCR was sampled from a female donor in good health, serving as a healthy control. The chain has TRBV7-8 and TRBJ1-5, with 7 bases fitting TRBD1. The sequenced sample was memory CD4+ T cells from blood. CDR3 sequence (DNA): TGTGCCAGCAGCCAGGGGGGCGGCAGGGCGAGCAATCAGCCCCAGCATTTT. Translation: CASSQGGGRASNQPQHF.